There are many counts of the clone carrying this TCR beta chain. The antigen remains undetermined. In germline, CDR1 is SGHTA, CDR2 FQGTGA. This CDR3 region has 16 residues. Trimming took 2 bases from V and 4 from J, leaving 17 bases between them. Using RNA transcripts as the source, TCR beta CDR3 regions were amplified. HTBI primers were employed in a first-round RT-PCR of the TCR CDR3. TCRdb ran MiXCR on the multiplex PCR reads and lists one entry per CDR3 protein. The sample shows some 600,000 distinct CDR3 sequences, 11% to 15% of them seen only once. The sample comes from a study of T cells in Graves' hyperthyroidism and ophthalmopathy. General observations from the study: A model using 13 V-J features told ophthalmopathy apart from stable hyperthyroidism. In blood, most of the thyroid clonotypes expanded above 0.001 were also present.

It was uncontrolled infection, other autoimmune disease, pregnancy or lactation that excluded patients. The blood specimen was taken at initial hyperthyroidism diagnosis, before any ophthalmopathy symptoms. The source material was blood. The TCR sequence derives from a woman in her twenties or thirties with Graves' hyperthyroidism that later progressed to Graves' ophthalmopathy. The chain couples TRBV7-3 to TRBJ1-1; weak D call: TRBD1 (6 bases). The CDR3 DNA reads as TGTGCCAGCAGCTTAGGATTACGAGGGGGTCCCACTGAAGCTTTCTTT. As protein: CASSLGLRGGPTEAFF.